Sequencing of this T cell receptor (beta chain) was carried out in a study of cytomegalovirus exposure and HLA in healthy donors. Study-level results: Later analysis showed TCR association rates varying by HLA locus, highest for DRB1 and lowest for HLA-C.

The PCR was carried out with 60 Vbeta primers and 13 Jbeta primers. Sequencing was performed with immunoSEQ multiplex PCR; in TCRdb, only in-frame clones are kept and a portion is missing. Of 150,000 to 200,000 clones listed, around nine tenths are singletons. Germline V gene lookup returns CDR1 SGHDN and CDR2 FVKESK. Trimming pared 0 bases from V and 4 bases from J, leaving 7 bases between. CDR3 length: 13 residues. For this clone: No antigen is known for it.

V gene TRBV14 combines with J gene TRBJ2-7; D ambiguous. The sample consisted of PBMCs. This TCR came from a woman under 30 in good health and CMV-seronegative. CDR3 nucleotides: TGTGCCAGCAGCCAAGACTACCGATACGAGCAGTACTTC. It is translated as CASSQDYRYEQYF. The full variable domain, rest sourced from reference TRBV14 and TRBJ2-7, is EAGVTQFPSHSVIEKGQTVTLRCDPISGHDNLYWYRRVMGKEIKFLLHFVKESKQDESGMPNNRFLAERTGGTYSTLKVQPAELEDSGVYFCASSQDYRYEQYFGPGTRLTVT.